These 5 T cell receptor beta chains originate from one sample sequenced in a study of blood T cell repertoires in COVID-19 (TCRdb year 2020). Library preparation employed the immunoSEQ multiplex PCR assay. The immuneACCESS repertoire file appears here via TCRdb, limited to in-frame rearrangements. These files lack a portion of the clones; in checked studies, under half of the deficit traces to unresolved V genes, and the cause of the others is not known. A total of about 190,000 clones appear in this sample, 80% to 85% of them only once. The ten biggest clones cover about 3.3% of the sample. What was sequenced was PBMCs or T cells enriched from blood (not recorded which). The origin of the receptors is a woman aged 25 to 45 who had been exposed to COVID-19.

The table lists this clone with a few counts. The chain recombines TRBV4-3 with TRBJ1-1; TRBD1 matches 7 bases. The germline gives CDR1 LGHNA, CDR2 YSLEER. Trimming removed 2 bases from V and 0 bases from J; junction bases left unmatched: 3. This CDR3 is built from 15 residues. CDR3 DNA: TGCGCCAGCAGCCAATTCACAGGGGTGAACACTGAAGCTTTCTTT. Encoded protein: CASSQFTGVNTEAFF.

This chain links TRBV15 with TRBJ1-2, with 7 bases fitting TRBD1. J gave up 5 bases and V 4 bases, and 4 bases lay outside the gene matches. Germline CDR1 is LNHNV and CDR2 is YYDKDF (reference sequence). The CDR3 extends over 13 amino acids. The CDR3 reads CATSTDRDYGYTF. CDR3 coding DNA: TGTGCCACCAGCACCGACAGGGATTATGGCTACACCTTC. The entire variable domain, with the rest obtained from reference TRBV15 and TRBJ1-2, is as follows: DAMVIQNPRYQVTQFGKPVTLSCSQTLNHNVMYWYQQKSSQAPKLLFHYYDKDFNNEADTPDNFQSRRPNTSFCFLDIRSPGLGDTAMYLCATSTDRDYGYTFGSGTRLTVV.

This chain joins TRBV4-2 and TRBJ2-1; D possibly corresponds to TRBD1 (6 bases). Between the trimmed V and J ends, which lost 4 bases and 2 bases, there was a span of 15 bases. The CDR3 loop spans 16 amino acids. Germline V gene data show CDR1 as LGHNA and CDR2 as YNFKEQ. CDR3 loop: CASSPEARTAYNEQFF. For the CDR3, the DNA is TGTGCCAGCAGCCCAGAGGCCAGGACAGCCTACAATGAGCAGTTCTTC.

This clone has just one count. The CDR3 protein is CASSQPQVRGSTDTQYF. In DNA, the CDR3 is TGCGCCAGCAGCCAACCCCAGGTTCGGGGAAGCACAGATACGCAGTATTTT. The V call is TRBV4-1, the J call TRBJ2-3; maybe TRBD2 (5 bases). This CDR3 spans 17 amino acids. Germline CDR1 and CDR2: MGHRA and YSYEKL. V was shortened by 2 bases and J by 0 bases, with 15 bases between the two germline ends.

This clone has only a few counts. V is TRBV6-5 and J is TRBJ1-2; D gene ambiguous. The CDR3 extends over 14 amino acids. V gave up 5 bases and J gave up 8 bases, with 18 bases separating them. Germline V gene lookup returns CDR1 MNHEY and CDR2 SVGAGI. The CDR3: CASSLNWAGGGYTF. In DNA, the CDR3 is TGTGCCAGCAGTCTGAACTGGGCCGGTGGAGGCTACACCTTC.